A selection of T cell receptor beta chains follows, all from one sample in a study of immune evolution from preneoplasia to lung adenocarcinoma. The method was immunoSEQ multiplex PCR; TCRdb's version includes in-frame clones alone and lacks a portion of them. The table includes roughly 7,500 clones, 70% to 85% detected once. The sample consisted of FFPE atypical adenomatous hyperplasia tissue from the lung. Every receptor here comes from a donor of 70 years or more with lung adenocarcinoma. Some clones in this sample may be carry-over from other donors' samples. Each CDR3 is given with its conserved first and last residue. Each record gives: V gene, CDR3 length, CDR3 protein.

v_call: TRBV30
cdr3_length: 15
cdr3_aa: CAWSRLGQGAYEQYF

v_call: TRBV4-1
cdr3_length: 18
cdr3_aa: CASSQGTSSGPKVNEQFF

v_call: TRBV6-5
cdr3_length: 12
cdr3_aa: CASSYRDTEAFF

v_call: TRBV5-5
cdr3_length: 16
cdr3_aa: CASSLLLAGLGNTIYF

v_call: TRBV5-1
cdr3_length: 15
cdr3_aa: CASAEQGQATGEQYF

v_call: TRBV7-8
cdr3_length: 14
cdr3_aa: CASSWEAGNQPQHF

v_call: TRBV7-2
cdr3_length: 11
cdr3_aa: CASSDLGGQYF

v_call: TRBV30
cdr3_length: 14
cdr3_aa: CAWRETFRGETQYF

v_call: TRBV28
cdr3_length: 14
cdr3_aa: CASKGGGDNYGYTF

v_call: TRBV6-1
cdr3_length: 14
cdr3_aa: CASIGGDGSTEAFF

v_call: TRBV10-3
cdr3_length: 13
cdr3_aa: CAIRQATNTEAFF

v_call: TRBV30
cdr3_length: 14
cdr3_aa: CAWSPYRQSGGYTF

v_call: TRBV5-1
cdr3_length: 15
cdr3_aa: CASSGTGPADTEAFF

v_call: TRBV5-5
cdr3_length: 14
cdr3_aa: CASSFMAGVNEQYF

v_call: TRBV4-2
cdr3_length: 16
cdr3_aa: CASSQEAGGDYNEQFF

v_call: TRBV28
cdr3_length: 14
cdr3_aa: CAGSSGTRDYEQYF

v_call: TRBV5-4
cdr3_length: 13
cdr3_aa: CASRPVENTEAFF

v_call: TRBV7-8
cdr3_length: 14
cdr3_aa: CASSLQTMNTEAFF

v_call: TRBV11-1
cdr3_length: 13
cdr3_aa: CASSRPGPPEAFF

v_call: TRBV5-4
cdr3_length: 11
cdr3_aa: CASSLGTEAFF

v_call: TRBV23-1
cdr3_length: 17
cdr3_aa: CASSQSGTGGRNTEAFF

v_call: TRBV9
cdr3_length: 15
cdr3_aa: CASSAQGNSYNEQFF

v_call: TRBV30
cdr3_length: 15
cdr3_aa: CAWTGSAEGGTEAFF

v_call: TRBV30
cdr3_length: 12
cdr3_aa: CACRVGIETQYF

v_call: TRBV28
cdr3_length: 13
cdr3_aa: CASRPQLNTEAFF

v_call: TRBV6-6
cdr3_length: 11
cdr3_aa: CASSYDYQQYF

v_call: TRBV10-1
cdr3_length: 11
cdr3_aa: CAIFGGYTQYF

v_call: TRBV9
cdr3_length: 16
cdr3_aa: CASSVGYATTGNTIYF

v_call: TRBV5-1
cdr3_length: 14
cdr3_aa: CASSYQVSNTEAFF

v_call: TRBV28
cdr3_length: 14
cdr3_aa: CASSPSHYVGEQYF

v_call: TRBV4-1
cdr3_length: 14
cdr3_aa: CASSPPGGTSEAFF

v_call: TRBV11-2
cdr3_length: 13
cdr3_aa: CASSEGSSYGYTF

v_call: TRBV11-2
cdr3_length: 12
cdr3_aa: CASSRENPEQYF

v_call: TRBV7-9
cdr3_length: 15
cdr3_aa: CASSFPLGGSDEAFF

v_call: TRBV5-1
cdr3_length: 16
cdr3_aa: CASSLRAGVATGELFF

v_call: TRBV7-8
cdr3_length: 16
cdr3_aa: CASSFVAGDGTDTQYF

v_call: TRBV15
cdr3_length: 15
cdr3_aa: CATSNQESGANVLTF

v_call: TRBV19
cdr3_length: 12
cdr3_aa: CASSIENQPQHF

v_call: TRBV10-3
cdr3_length: 13
cdr3_aa: CATSMRVNTEAFF

v_call: TRBV5-1
cdr3_length: 13
cdr3_aa: CASSLDASLEQYF

v_call: TRBV7-3
cdr3_length: 14
cdr3_aa: CASSATGAGQPQHF

v_call: TRBV6-6
cdr3_length: 16
cdr3_aa: CASSFSGTGPAGELFF